Following are 26 T cell receptor beta chains from one sample sequenced in a study of cytomegalovirus exposure and HLA in healthy donors. The data were produced by immunoSEQ multiplex PCR, yet TCRdb's version contains in-frame clones alone and is incomplete. The top ten clones hold approximately 2.5% of a sample with roughly 68,000 clones, roughly 96% of them seen once. The specimen sequenced was PBMCs. These receptor sequences come from a man between 18 and 35 years old in good health and CMV-seronegative.

This sequence joins TRBV28 and TRBJ1-5, with D unclear. Germline V gives CDR1 MDHEN, CDR2 SYDVKM. Trimming stripped 1 base from V and 2 bases from J, with 3 bases between. The CDR3 loop spans 13 amino acids. For the CDR3, the DNA is TGTGCCAGCAGTTTATCGGGCAATCAGCCCCAGCATTTT. This gives the protein CASSLSGNQPQHF.

This clone appeared a single time. The chain is built from TRBV6-5 and TRBJ1-4; 9 bases map to TRBD1. Germline V gene sequence: CDR1 MNHEY, CDR2 SVGAGI. After removal of 4 bases from V and 8 bases from J, the junction contained 8 bases not matched to a gene. The CDR3 is 15 amino acids. CDR3 sequence: CASSSTGTGTEKLFF. DNA for the CDR3: TGTGCCAGCAGTTCAACCGGGACAGGGACCGAAAAACTGTTTTTT.

The rearrangement links TRBV5-6 to TRBJ1-6; tentatively, D is TRBD1 (5 bases). The V gene lost 0 bases and the J gene lost 0 bases, with 10 bases spanning the gap. The length of the CDR3 is 17 residues. CDR1 is SGHDT and CDR2 is YYEEEE in the germline V gene. The CDR3 DNA reads as TGTGCCAGCAGCTTGGGGGGGGGTCGCTCCTATAATTCACCCCTCCACTTT. This sequence encodes CASSLGGGRSYNSPLHF.

The chain couples TRBV5-4 to TRBJ2-7; no clear D gene. The V and J ends lost 4 bases and 1 base respectively, with 15 bases between them. The CDR3 totals 15 residues. CDR1 is SGHNT and CDR2 is YYREEE in the germline V gene (reference sequence). CDR3 sequence (DNA): TGTGCCAGCAGCGACCGGGTTCTTGGATCCTACGAGCAGTACTTC. Its translation: CASSDRVLGSYEQYF.

The rearrangement joins TRBV4-1 to TRBJ1-4, with 10 bases identical to TRBD1. CDR1 MGHRA and CDR2 YSYEKL come from the germline V gene. This CDR3 region has 18 residues. J lost 4 bases, V lost 0 bases, and 8 bases had no gene match. The CDR3 region is CASSQERSTGGINEKLFF. CDR3 DNA sequence: TGCGCCAGCAGCCAAGAGCGGTCGACAGGGGGCATTAATGAAAAACTGTTTTTT.

The chain recombines TRBV6-6 with TRBJ1-2; D not resolved. Deletions cut 2 bases from V and 6 bases from J, with 10 bases between. The CDR3 extends over 13 amino acids. From germline, CDR1 is MNHNY and CDR2 SVGAGI (reference sequence). CDR3 loop: CASSYPQVHGYTF. The CDR3 DNA is TGTGCCAGCAGTTACCCCCAGGTCCATGGCTACACCTTC.

The chain links TRBV7-8 to TRBJ2-7; 15 positions agree with TRBD2. This CDR3 has 17 amino acids. Trimming removed 3 bases from V and 1 base from J; junction bases left unmatched: 4. Germline V lookup: CDR1 SGHVS, CDR2 FQNEAQ. CDR3 coding DNA: TGTGCCAGCAGCTTTGGACTAGCGGGAGGGCGGTCCTACGAGCAGTACTTC. Amino acids: CASSFGLAGGRSYEQYF.

The J gene is TRBJ1-2, the V gene TRBV6-1, with TRBD1 matching over 8 bases. Germline V gene sequence: CDR1 MNHNS, CDR2 SASEGT. J gave up 7 bases and V 6 bases, and 4 bases lay outside the gene matches. The CDR3 totals 12 residues. The CDR3 here is CASRMTGAGYTF. The CDR3 nucleotides are TGTGCCAGCAGGATGACAGGGGCTGGCTACACCTTC.

This chain connects TRBV10-3 to TRBJ2-3; D remains unclear. Trimming stripped 6 bases from V and 2 bases from J, with 9 bases between. The CDR3 totals 13 residues. CDR1 and CDR2 (germline): ENHRY, SYGVKD. The CDR3 protein is CAIRGSSTDTQYF. The CDR3, as DNA: TGTGCCATCAGGGGCAGCTCCACAGATACGCAGTATTTT.

V and J are TRBV6-6 and TRBJ1-2, with a tentative D call TRBD1 (6 bases). Germline V lookup: CDR1 MNHNY, CDR2 SVGAGI (reference sequence). The V end was cut by 0 bases, the J end by 4 bases, with 15 bases between. The CDR3 spans 16 residues. In DNA, the CDR3 is TGTGCCAGCAGTTACTCTCCCCAGGGGAAGATCTATGGCTACACCTTC. The encoded protein is CASSYSPQGKIYGYTF.

V usage is TRBV6-5 and J usage is TRBJ1-2, with D possibly TRBD1 on 6 matching bases. In germline, CDR1 is MNHEY, CDR2 SVGAGI. Trimming pared 2 bases from V and 6 bases from J, leaving 10 bases between. This CDR3 comprises 13 residues. CDR3 bases: TGTGCCAGCAGTTACACGACAGGCGATGGCTACACCTTC. Encoded protein: CASSYTTGDGYTF.

The chain has TRBV6-5 and TRBJ1-3; 8 nucleotides align to TRBD1. This CDR3 has 15 residues. The junction had 6 bases not matched to a gene; V was cut back by 5 bases and J by 3 bases. Germline values: CDR1 MNHEY, CDR2 SVGAGI. The CDR3 DNA follows: TGTGCCAGCAGTCGACGGGACAGGCGTGGAAACACCATATATTTT. It codes for CASSRRDRRGNTIYF.

This clone showed up just a few times. The chain employs TRBV6-5 and TRBJ2-7; 10 bases fit TRBD1. CDR3 size: 15 residues. The V segment lost 9 bases and the J segment 4 bases; nucleotides outside the gene matches: 12. CDR1 MNHEY and CDR2 SVGAGI come from the germline V gene. DNA for the CDR3: TGTGCCAGTAAACTTGCCGGGACAGGGGAATACGAGCAGTACTTC. Translation gives CASKLAGTGEYEQYF.

The V and J genes are TRBV10-1 and TRBJ2-1, with D unclear. The germline V gene encodes CDR1 WNHNN and CDR2 SYGVQD (reference sequence). V was trimmed by 5 bases and J by 1 base, leaving 3 bases between them. The CDR3 loop spans 12 amino acids. In DNA form, the CDR3 reads TGCGCCAGCAGTACATCCTACAATGAGCAGTTCTTC. Its protein product is CASSTSYNEQFF.

The chain employs TRBV2 and TRBJ1-2, with 9 bases that match TRBD1. The junction had 4 bases not matched to a gene; V was cut back by 7 bases and J by 1 base. The V gene's germline CDR1 is SNHLY and CDR2 FYNNEI. There are 14 residues in the CDR3. In DNA, the CDR3 is TGTGCCAGCAACACAGGGGGCGGTAACTATGGCTACACCTTC. Encoded protein: CASNTGGGNYGYTF.

The chain combines TRBV11-2 with TRBJ1-2; D remains unclear. The CDR3 sequence is 14 residues long. CDR1 is SGHAT, CDR2 FQNNGV, per germline. Deletions cut 2 bases from V and 0 bases from J, with 7 bases between. CDR3 DNA: TGTGCCAGCAGCTTACCTCCAGCTAACTATGGCTACACCTTC. Residues: CASSLPPANYGYTF.

The gene calls are TRBV10-1 and TRBJ1-1; D gene uncertain. V gave up 3 bases and J gave up 1 base, with 12 bases separating them. This CDR3 contains 15 residues. Germline CDR1 and CDR2: WNHNN and SYGVQD (reference sequence). The CDR3 region has the DNA TGCGCCAGCAGTGAAGCGGGCAGTCGGAACACTGAAGCTTTCTTT. This translates into CASSEAGSRNTEAFF.

The genes are TRBV6-5 and TRBJ1-2; 8 nucleotides match TRBD1. With V trimmed by 6 bases and J by 8 bases, 8 bases remained unmatched. The CDR3 is 13 residues long. CDR1 is MNHEY and CDR2 is SVGAGI in the germline V gene. CDR3 DNA sequence: TGTGCCAGCAGAACGACAGGGGTTGAGGGCTACACCTTC. Protein product: CASRTTGVEGYTF.

The V gene is TRBV15, the J gene TRBJ2-5; 11 bases agree with TRBD2. This CDR3 region has 15 residues. Germline V gene data show CDR1 as LNHNV and CDR2 as YYDKDF (reference sequence). V was clipped by 5 bases and J by 4 bases; unmatched bases: 6. The CDR3 coding sequence is TGTGCCACCAGCCCCCTAGCGGGAGGTTCAGAGACCCAGTACTTC. Translated: CATSPLAGGSETQYF. Together with reference TRBV15 and TRBJ2-5, the CDR3 gives the full variable domain: DAMVIQNPRYQVTQFGKPVTLSCSQTLNHNVMYWYQQKSSQAPKLLFHYYDKDFNNEADTPDNFQSRRPNTSFCFLDIRSPGLGDTAMYLCATSPLAGGSETQYFGPGTRLLVL.

The genes are TRBV6-1 and TRBJ1-1; D remains unclear. The ends were cut back, 10 bases at V and 3 bases at J, with 15 bases in the middle. The germline CDR1 and CDR2 sequences are MNHNS and SASEGT. This CDR3 is 13 amino acids long. CDR3 sequence: CATQTRTDTEAFF. CDR3 bases: TGTGCCACCCAGACACGCACTGACACTGAAGCTTTCTTT.

The rearrangement joins TRBV4-2 to TRBJ2-2, with a tentative D call TRBD1 (6 bases). This CDR3 is built from 15 residues. With 4 bases removed from V and 3 bases from J, the gap between germline ends came to 12 bases. Germline V lookup: CDR1 LGHNA, CDR2 YNFKEQ. The CDR3 DNA reads TGTGCCAGCAGCCTCTCACAGGGAGACACCGGGGAGCTGTTTTTT. Amino acid sequence: CASSLSQGDTGELFF.

The chain has TRBV30 and TRBJ2-4; weak D call: TRBD1 (7 bases). Trimming removed 5 bases at V and 0 bases at J, with 14 bases between. This CDR3 is built from 15 residues. The germline V gene encodes CDR1 GTSNPN and CDR2 SVGIG (reference sequence). The CDR3 here is CAWGGTVVAKNIQYF. The CDR3 nucleotides are TGTGCCTGGGGGGGGACAGTGGTAGCCAAAAACATTCAGTACTTC.

The V call is TRBV2, the J call TRBJ2-5; TRBD1 might be the D (6 bases). The CDR3 is 15 amino acids. Germline CDR1 and CDR2: SNHLY and FYNNEI. V was clipped by 2 bases and J by 0 bases, with 10 bases between them. CDR3 sequence: CASSEQGTYQETQYF. The CDR3 DNA reads as TGTGCCAGCAGTGAACAGGGGACGTACCAAGAGACCCAGTACTTC. The full variable domain, completed using reference TRBV2 and TRBJ2-5, is EPEVTQTPSHQVTQMGQEVILRCVPISNHLYFYWYRQILGQKVEFLVSFYNNEISEKSEIFDDQFSVERPDGSNFTLKIRSTKLEDSAMYFCASSEQGTYQETQYFGPGTRLLVL.

The V and J genes are TRBV30 and TRBJ1-1, with D unresolved. The CDR3 length is 12 residues. The germline V gene encodes CDR1 GTSNPN and CDR2 SVGIG (reference sequence). Trimming left V 0 bases short and J 10 bases short, with 12 bases between. CDR3 sequence: CAWSVVGPGAFF. The CDR3 DNA reads TGTGCCTGGAGTGTTGTCGGTCCTGGAGCTTTCTTT.

Relative to its sample, this clone is medium-sized. The J gene is TRBJ2-7, the V gene TRBV30; D is possibly TRBD2 (5 bases). Trimming took 5 bases from V and 0 from J, leaving 17 bases between them. The CDR3 covers 15 residues. Germline loops: CDR1 GTSNPN, CDR2 SVGIG (reference sequence). The CDR3 spells CAWAPGADSSYEQYF. CDR3 sequence (DNA): TGTGCCTGGGCTCCCGGAGCGGACTCCTCCTACGAGCAGTACTTC. Using reference TRBV30 and TRBJ2-7 for the parts outside the CDR3, the full variable domain is SQTIHQWPATLVQPVGSPLSLECTVEGTSNPNLYWYRQAAGRGLQLLFYSVGIGQISSEVPQNLSASRPQDRQFILSSKKLLLSDSGFYLCAWAPGADSSYEQYFGPGTRLTVT.

V usage is TRBV5-4 and J usage is TRBJ2-3; D not resolved. CDR3 length equals 12 residues. CDR1 and CDR2 from the germline V gene are SGHNT and YYREEE (reference sequence). Trimming took 4 bases from V and 3 from J, leaving 6 bases between them. CDR3 in DNA: TGTGCCAGCAGCACCGGGACAGATACGCAGTATTTT. Translating it yields CASSTGTDTQYF.